The present TCR beta chain was sequenced within a study of CD8+ T cells in alopecia areata. Once RNA had been extracted, it was reverse transcribed into cDNA to act as the sequencing template. The table came from immunoSEQ multiplex PCR; TCRdb's copy has only in-frame clones and leaves some out. Here the sample spans about 190,000 clones, 64% being singletons. Noted treatment: oral pan-JAK inhibitor, 5-10 mg twice daily. This clone was found once. The length of the CDR3 is 17 residues. The origin of this receptor is a human donor with alopecia areata. The sequences come from CD4+ T cells sorted from blood, collected at week 4, from a patient treated with tofacitinib. The chain combines TRBV12-2 with TRBJ2-2; no check of the table's D call, TRBD2, against the DNA was made. TRBV12-2 corresponds to a pseudogene. The CDR3 loop is CASRPQAGGPRRGELFF. The CDR3 nucleotides are TGTGCAAGTCGCCCGCAGGCGGGGGGCCCGCGGCGGGGGGAGCTGTTTTTT.